Listed below are T cell receptor beta chains from one sample, sequenced in a study of blood T cells in healthy people across ages. TCRdb processed the 5' RACE reads anew with MiXCR; each CDR3 protein has one entry. The sample lists more than 1 million distinct CDR3 sequences; under 55% were seen once. Sequenced material: blood. All receptors come from a woman aged 60 to 75 in good health. Each CDR3 is given with its conserved first and last residue. The order of the fields is J gene, D gene, V gene, clone size, CDR3 protein, CDR3 DNA. The D gene is left open where the match is weak. Size is stated for part of the rows, as once, few or many counts, or as a class when the clone is expanded.

>TRBJ2-3|NA|TRBV6-6|few
CANSRKGLDTQYF
TGTGCGAACAGCAGGAAGGGTTTGGATACGCAGTATTTT
>TRBJ2-5|NA|TRBV7-9|NA
CASSLATPGLRKETQYF
TGTGCCAGCAGCTTAGCGACTCCGGGACTGAGGAAAGAGACCCAGTACTTC
>TRBJ2-7|NA|TRBV5-1|few
CASSPVASDYEQYF
TGCGCCAGCAGCCCAGTGGCGTCAGACTACGAGCAGTACTTC
>TRBJ2-7|NA|TRBV12-5|NA
CASGSTGTYEQYF
TGTGCTAGTGGTTCGACAGGAACCTACGAGCAGTACTTC
>TRBJ1-5|TRBD1|TRBV28|NA
CASSLQGEGNQPQHF
TGTGCCAGCAGTTTACAGGGGGAGGGCAATCAGCCCCAGCATTTT
>TRBJ2-5|NA|TRBV27|NA
CASSLRGNPSETQYF
TGTGCCAGCAGTTTAAGGGGGAATCCTTCGGAGACCCAGTACTTC
>TRBJ1-2|NA|TRBV12-3/TRBV12-4|many
CASSLEGRDYYGYTF
TGTGCCAGCAGTTTAGAAGGCAGGGACTACTATGGCTACACCTTC
>TRBJ2-1|TRBD2|TRBV29-1|NA
CSVEGLAAISNEQFF
TGCAGCGTTGAAGGACTAGCGGCCATTAGCAATGAGCAGTTCTTC
>TRBJ1-1|NA|TRBV12-3/TRBV12-4|NA
CASSSWVLELNTEAFF
TGTGCCAGCAGCTCGTGGGTGTTGGAGTTAAACACTGAAGCTTTCTTT
>TRBJ2-1|TRBD1|TRBV12-3/TRBV12-4|few
CASSNPGQGYNEQFF
TGTGCCAGCAGCAATCCGGGACAGGGCTACAATGAGCAGTTCTTC
>TRBJ2-5|NA|TRBV6-5|few
CASSYRGSETQYF
TGTGCCAGCAGTTACAGGGGGTCGGAGACCCAGTACTTC
>TRBJ1-3|NA|TRBV29-1|NA
CSVETGGNTIYF
TGCAGCGTTGAAACAGGGGGAAACACCATATATTTT
>TRBJ2-1|TRBD1|TRBV2|NA
CASSEQGGYNEQFF
TGTGCCAGCAGCGAACAGGGGGGCTACAATGAGCAGTTCTTC
>TRBJ2-5|TRBD1|TRBV11-2|few
CASSEGQDLQETQYF
TGTGCCAGCAGCGAGGGACAGGACCTCCAAGAGACCCAGTACTTC
>TRBJ1-2|NA|TRBV2|NA
CASSGGVGGYTF
TGTGCCAGCAGTGGAGGTGTTGGTGGCTACACCTTC
>TRBJ2-2|NA|TRBV6-2/TRBV6-3|NA
CASARNLGTGELFF
TGTGCCAGCGCTAGAAACCTGGGGACCGGGGAGCTGTTTTTT
>TRBJ2-1|TRBD1|TRBV5-1|few
CASSLLGQGSSNEQFF
TGCGCCAGCAGCTTGTTGGGACAGGGGTCAAGCAATGAGCAGTTCTTC
>TRBJ1-1|NA|TRBV5-1|NA
CASSWRGDTEAFF
TGCGCCAGCAGCTGGAGGGGGGACACTGAAGCTTTCTTT
>TRBJ2-7|TRBD2|TRBV10-3|NA
CAISAGTSGRGGSYEQYF
TGTGCCATCAGCGCCGGGACTAGCGGGAGAGGGGGCTCCTACGAGCAGTACTTC
>TRBJ2-5|NA|TRBV19|NA
CADPREADKETQYF
TGTGCCGACCCCCGTGAGGCTGATAAAGAGACCCAGTACTTC
>TRBJ1-5|TRBD1|TRBV19|NA
CASGGQGARVGSNQPQHF
TGTGCCTCTGGGGGACAGGGGGCTAGAGTGGGCAGCAATCAGCCCCAGCATTTT
>TRBJ2-1|TRBD2|TRBV13|NA
CASSLVSGTSSYNEQFF
TGTGCCAGCAGCTTAGTAAGCGGGACCAGCTCCTACAATGAGCAGTTCTTC
>TRBJ2-7|TRBD2|TRBV7-2|NA
CASSFLAGMYEQYF
TGTGCCAGCAGCTTCCTAGCGGGAATGTACGAGCAGTACTTC
>TRBJ2-3|TRBD2|TRBV12-3/TRBV12-4|NA
CASRTSGSSDTQYF
TGTGCCAGCAGGACTAGCGGGAGTTCAGATACGCAGTATTTT
>TRBJ2-5|NA|TRBV7-2|NA
CASSFPRTGVRETQYF
TGTGCCAGCAGCTTCCCCCGAACGGGAGTGAGAGAGACCCAGTACTTC
>TRBJ1-2|NA|TRBV21-1|once
CASSKDGGLGGYTF
TGTGCCAGCAGCAAAGATGGGGGTTTGGGTGGCTACACCTTC
>TRBJ2-1|TRBD2|TRBV27|NA
CASSLRASGMDEQFF
TGTGCCAGCAGTCTTAGGGCTAGCGGGATGGATGAGCAGTTCTTC
>TRBJ2-7|TRBD1|TRBV29-1|NA
CSATKGTGVYEQYF
TGCAGCGCTACGAAGGGGACAGGGGTCTACGAGCAGTACTTC
>TRBJ2-1|NA|TRBV20-1|once
CSAQVRGGSHNTEQFF
TGCAGTGCGCAAGTTCGTGGGGGGTCTCACAATACTGAGCAGTTCTTC
>TRBJ2-7|TRBD2|TRBV20-1|few
CSARDTGLAGAGDEQYF
TGCAGTGCTAGAGATACCGGGCTAGCGGGAGCGGGGGACGAGCAGTACTTC
>TRBJ1-1|NA|TRBV20-1|NA
CSARDGRKPFNTEAFF
TGCAGTGCTAGAGACGGGCGAAAGCCGTTTAACACTGAAGCTTTCTTT
>TRBJ2-1|NA|TRBV29-1|many
CSGGLYGNEQFF
TGCAGCGGGGGCCTCTACGGCAATGAGCAGTTCTTC
>TRBJ2-4|TRBD1|TRBV29-1|NA
CSVQGAATKNIQYF
TGCAGCGTGCAGGGGGCTGCGACCAAAAACATTCAGTACTTC
>TRBJ2-5|NA|TRBV3-1|NA
CASSRTARYEQYF
TGTGCCAGCAGCCGGACAGCGCGGTATGAGCAGTACTTC
>TRBJ2-3|NA|TRBV27|few
CASSSPSSSTDTQYF
TGTGCCAGCAGTTCCCCCTCTTCTAGCACAGATACGCAGTATTTT
>TRBJ2-1|TRBD1|TRBV7-6|NA
CASSFPGLQGLNEQFF
TGTGCCAGCAGCTTCCCAGGCCTACAGGGGCTCAATGAGCAGTTCTTC
>TRBJ1-1|TRBD1|TRBV3-1|NA
CASSQSGGAGIWAFF
TGTGCCAGCAGCCAATCAGGGGGCGCAGGAATTTGGGCTTTCTTT
>TRBJ2-1|NA|TRBV15|NA
CATSRDSGASGWETQFF
TGTGCCACCAGCAGAGATTCGGGAGCTTCAGGTTGGGAGACCCAGTTCTTC
>TRBJ2-5|NA|TRBV29-1|many
CSVGGGGRETQYF
TGCAGCGTTGGAGGGGGGGGTCGGGAGACCCAGTACTTC
>TRBJ2-7|NA|TRBV6-6|NA
CASSYSYPDYEQYF
TGTGCCAGCAGTTACTCCTACCCGGACTACGAGCAGTACTTC
>TRBJ1-5|TRBD1|TRBV12-3/TRBV12-4|NA
CASSSRQGSYSNQPQHF
TGTGCTAGCAGTTCTCGACAGGGCTCCTATAGCAATCAGCCCCAGCATTTT
>TRBJ1-2|NA|TRBV27|few
CASSTGSSRYTF
TGTGCCAGCAGTACCGGGAGCTCGCGCTACACCTTC
>TRBJ2-3|TRBD2|TRBV6-5|NA
CASSYVFGGSTDTQYF
TGTGCCAGCAGTTACGTTTTCGGGGGGTCCACAGATACGCAGTATTTT
>TRBJ1-1|NA|TRBV7-6|NA
CASSRPTGSMNTEAFF
TGTGCCAGCAGCCGACCAACAGGGTCCATGAACACTGAAGCTTTCTTT
>TRBJ2-5|NA|TRBV7-8|NA
CASSLQARHGETQYF
TGTGCCAGCAGCTTACAAGCTAGACACGGCGAGACCCAGTACTTC
>TRBJ1-5|NA|TRBV6-5|NA
CASSDGASQPQHF
TGTGCCAGCAGTGACGGAGCCAGTCAGCCCCAGCATTTT
>TRBJ2-7|TRBD1|TRBV12-3/TRBV12-4|NA
CASSSRTGRTYEQYF
TGTGCCAGCAGTTCCAGGACAGGGAGGACCTACGAGCAGTACTTC
>TRBJ2-4|TRBD1|TRBV29-1|NA
CSVTGGNIQYF
TGCAGCGTGACAGGGGGAAACATTCAGTACTTC
>TRBJ2-5|TRBD2|TRBV10-3|NA
CAISSRGLAGETIVNEQYF
TGTGCCATCAGTTCCCGGGGACTAGCGGGAGAGACTATCGTTAATGAGCAGTACTTC
>TRBJ1-2|NA|TRBV4-2|NA
CASSPHVTLWGYTF
TGTGCCAGCAGCCCTCATGTTACCCTTTGGGGCTACACCTTC
>TRBJ1-1|NA|TRBV27|NA
CASSMGAGYGEAFF
TGTGCCAGCAGTATGGGTGCAGGGTATGGTGAAGCTTTCTTT
>TRBJ2-3|NA|TRBV7-3|many
CASSSLRPDPPGTDTQYF
TGTGCCAGCAGCTCCCTACGGCCCGATCCTCCGGGCACAGATACGCAGTATTTT
>TRBJ2-1|NA|TRBV29-1|many
CSGEASYVQFF
TGCAGCGGAGAAGCCTCTTATGTCCAGTTCTTC
>TRBJ1-2|NA|TRBV3-1|NA
CASSQFLGVYGYTF
TGTGCCAGCAGCCAATTTTTAGGGGTGTATGGCTACACCTTC
>TRBJ1-2|NA|TRBV6-1|NA
CASRVLPGGYTF
TGTGCCAGCAGAGTTCTACCCGGTGGCTACACCTTC
>TRBJ2-1|NA|TRBV4-1|NA
CASSQEERPSSYNEQFF
TGCGCCAGCAGCCAGGAAGAGCGGCCCAGCTCCTACAATGAGCAGTTCTTC
>TRBJ1-5|NA|TRBV6-6|few
CASSGWGQPQHF
TGTGCCAGCAGTGGGTGGGGTCAGCCCCAGCATTTT
>TRBJ2-1|NA|TRBV9|NA
CASSVAPGSSYNEQFF
TGTGCCAGCAGCGTAGCCCCCGGGAGCTCCTACAATGAGCAGTTCTTC
>TRBJ1-2|NA|TRBV7-8|few
CASSLALLSYGYTF
TGTGCCAGCAGCTTAGCGTTGTTGAGCTATGGCTACACCTTC
>TRBJ1-2|NA|TRBV6-5|NA
CASSYRGAHGYTF
TGTGCCAGCAGTTACCGGGGGGCGCATGGCTACACCTTC